The 30 T cell receptor beta chains in this list originate from one sample, sequenced in a study of T-cell reconstitution after alpha-beta-depleted transplantation in children. Unique molecular identifiers were built into the TCRbeta library. TCRdb reanalysed the PCR reads using MiXCR and keeps one entry per CDR3 protein. The table lists 700,000 to 950,000 distinct CDR3 sequences, 15% to 20% of them singletons. The sample consisted of PBMCs, mostly from graft donor cells, taken 360 days after TCRalphabeta/CD19-depleted stem cell transplant. The source is a male patient under 18 who had a stem cell transplant for acute lymphoblastic leukemia, so the T cells may come from the graft donor.

This clonotype occurred a few times. The chain carries TRBV4-2 and TRBJ2-5, with D uncertain. This CDR3 is built from 15 residues. The germline V gene encodes CDR1 LGHNA and CDR2 YNFKEQ. The germline V and J ends were trimmed by 0 bases and 2 bases, with 10 bases remaining between them. The CDR3 reads CASSQEGRSQETQYF. CDR3 coding DNA: TGTGCCAGCAGCCAAGAAGGCAGGTCTCAAGAGACCCAGTACTTC.

V gene TRBV4-1 combines with J gene TRBJ2-1; no firm D call. CDR1 is MGHRA, CDR2 YSYEKL, per germline. V was clipped by 2 bases and J by 0 bases, with 17 bases between them. The CDR3 totals 18 residues. Here the CDR3 DNA reads TGCGCCAGCAGCCAACTTCCCACCCGAAATCTCTCCTACAATGAGCAGTTCTTC. This translates into CASSQLPTRNLSYNEQFF.

Ten or more counts support this clonotype. V usage is TRBV13 and J usage is TRBJ2-5; D not resolved. CDR1 and CDR2 (germline): PRHDT, FYEKMQ (reference sequence). V lost 1 base, J lost 2 bases, and 5 bases lay in between. This CDR3 region has 13 residues. In DNA form, the CDR3 reads TGTGCCAGCAGCTTAGACTTACAAGAGACCCAGTACTTC. It specifies CASSLDLQETQYF.

The chain carries TRBV7-9 and TRBJ1-6; 7 bases are shared with TRBD1. Germline CDR1 reads SEHNR; CDR2 reads FQNEAQ (reference sequence). V was pared by 2 bases and J by 6 bases, with 4 bases of the junction left unmatched. The CDR3 runs to 15 residues. The CDR3 nucleotides are TGTGCCAGCAGCTTATCGGGACAGCCTAATTCACCCCTCCACTTT. It codes for CASSLSGQPNSPLHF.

V gene TRBV7-6 combines with J gene TRBJ2-7, with no clear D. CDR1 and CDR2 from the germline V gene are SGHVS and FNYEAQ. V lost 5 bases to trimming and J lost 5 bases, with 10 bases between them. The CDR3 length is 12 residues. In DNA form, the CDR3 reads TGTGCCAGCAGCGACCCTAGGGACGAGCAGTACTTC. Translation: CASSDPRDEQYF.

This clonotype was seen ten or more times. V is TRBV12-3 or TRBV12-4 and J is TRBJ2-7; the D is unclear. V was trimmed by 7 bases and J by 5 bases, leaving 12 bases between them. The CDR3 has 12 residues. The CDR3 region is CASTSAANEQYF. The CDR3 DNA reads TGTGCCAGCACGTCCGCGGCAAACGAGCAGTACTTC.

For the CDR3, the DNA is TGTGCCAGCAGCTTAGGGAGTCTTGGACTAGCGGGAGGGTCCTACGAGCAGTACTTC. It specifies CASSLGSLGLAGGSYEQYF. The J gene is TRBJ2-7, the V gene TRBV11-2, with 15 bases matching TRBD2. The germline V gene encodes CDR1 SGHAT and CDR2 FQNNGV. This CDR3 is built from 19 residues. Germline trimming cut 1 base from V and 1 base from J; bases unmatched to any gene: 8.

This clonotype has just a few counts. The rearrangement links TRBV7-9 to TRBJ2-1; TRBD2 is a possible D gene (5 bases). The ends were cut back, 1 base at V and 7 bases at J, with 11 bases in the middle. The CDR3 has 14 residues. Germline CDR1 SEHNR, CDR2 FQNEAQ (reference sequence). Written as DNA, the CDR3 is TGTGCCAGCAGCTTAGTTCCGGGAACGAATGAGCAGTTCTTC. Translation gives CASSLVPGTNEQFF.

This clonotype was counted a few times. The J gene is TRBJ2-3, the V gene TRBV12-2. TRBV12-2 is described as a pseudogene. The CDR3 is 11 residues long. CDR3 bases: TGTGCAAGTCGCGCCAGAGATACGCAGTATTTT. This codes for CASRARDTQYF.

This clonotype came up a few times. CDR3 amino acids: CASSQSTSGPYEQYF. In DNA, the CDR3 is TGTGCCAGCAGCCAGTCGACTAGCGGGCCCTACGAGCAGTACTTC. This sequence joins TRBV4-2 and TRBJ2-7; 10 nucleotides agree with TRBD2. CDR3 length: 15 residues. J lost 2 bases, V lost 3 bases, and 4 bases had no gene match. Germline lookup yields CDR1 LGHNA and CDR2 YNFKEQ.

The chain is built from TRBV20-1 and TRBJ1-2, with TRBD1 matching over 9 bases. Looked up from germline, CDR1 is DFQATT and CDR2 is SNEGSKA (reference sequence). The CDR3 length is 13 residues. V lost 7 bases and J lost 4; bases outside the gene matches: 7. CDR3 sequence reads: CSVSWDRAYGYTF. In DNA, the CDR3 is TGCAGTGTTTCGTGGGACAGGGCCTATGGCTACACCTTC.

This clonotype was found many times. The J gene is TRBJ1-1, the V gene TRBV7-3; D gene ambiguous. Deletions cut 3 bases from V and 4 bases from J, with 27 bases between. The germline V gene encodes CDR1 SGHTA and CDR2 FQGTGA. CDR3 size: 19 residues. CDR3 in amino acids: CASSFSSSPAGYSGTEAFF. CDR3 DNA sequence: TGTGCCAGCAGCTTTTCGTCCTCCCCAGCGGGGTACTCTGGCACTGAAGCTTTCTTT. Drawing the rest from reference TRBV7-3 and TRBJ1-1, the complete variable domain is GAGVSQTPSNKVTEKGKYVELRCDPISGHTALYWYRQSLGQGPEFLIYFQGTGAADDSGLPNDRFFAVRPEGSVSTLKIQRTERGDSAVYLCASSFSSSPAGYSGTEAFFGQGTRLTVV.

This clonotype was seen at least ten times. The CDR3 carries no conserved terminal phenylalanine or tryptophan, so it likely arises from a read error. Because the CDR3's place on the DNA is in doubt, the DNA is left out and the CDR3 is given as listed by TCRdb. V and J are TRBV29-1 and TRBJ2-1; the D call in the table, TRBD2, was not verified against the DNA. The CDR3 spans 11 amino acids, including both terminal residues. Germline-derived CDR1 and CDR2 are SQVTM and ANQGSEA. CDR3 protein: CSATSGRAPIL.

The table lists this clonotype with a few counts. The chain carries TRBV7-8 and TRBJ2-7; 10 bases map to TRBD1. Germline V gene sequence: CDR1 SGHVS, CDR2 FQNEAQ. The CDR3 totals 16 residues. V lost 5 bases and J lost 0; bases outside the gene matches: 7. The CDR3 DNA sequence: TGTGCCAGCAGCCCTACCCGGGACAGGGGCTCCTACGAGCAGTACTTC. Protein: CASSPTRDRGSYEQYF.

The chain has TRBV5-8 and TRBJ2-5; TRBD1 or TRBD2 may be the D gene (5 bases each). Germline assignment: CDR1 SGHTS and CDR2 YDEGEE. Trimming cost V 4 bases and J 3 bases, with 16 bases left between them. The CDR3 is made up of 15 amino acids. CDR3: CASSPGPLGEETQYF. The CDR3 region has the DNA TGTGCCAGCAGCCCGGGGCCCCTGGGAGAAGAGACCCAGTACTTC.

This clonotype was found a few times. V is TRBV9 and J is TRBJ1-1; 9 nucleotides line up with TRBD1. Trimming cost V 5 bases and J 7 bases; bases outside gene matches: 3. Germline loops: CDR1 SGDLS, CDR2 YYNGEE. The CDR3 sequence is 12 residues long. DNA for the CDR3: TGTGCCAGCAGGAAGGACAGGGGTGAAGCTTTCTTT. Amino acids: CASRKDRGEAFF.

The chain combines TRBV13 with TRBJ2-5; 8 bases map to TRBD1. Looked up from germline, CDR1 is PRHDT and CDR2 is FYEKMQ (reference sequence). The CDR3 consists of 16 residues. Trimming removed 5 bases from V and 9 bases from J; junction bases left unmatched: 17. As DNA, the CDR3 is TGTGCCAGCAGCCTCCGTGGGACAGGTTGGATTGAGGCCCAGTACTTC. It yields the protein CASSLRGTGWIEAQYF.

The V and J genes are TRBV7-2 and TRBJ2-5, with TRBD2 matching 9 bases. Germline loops: CDR1 SGHTA, CDR2 FQGNSA. The CDR3 consists of 17 residues. Trimming removed 3 bases from V and 4 bases from J; junction bases left unmatched: 12. The DNA of the CDR3 is TGTGCCAGCAGCTTTTGGTTATCGCGGGAGGGCCGAGAGACCCAGTACTTC. Translating it yields CASSFWLSREGRETQYF. Based on the CDR3 plus reference TRBV7-2 and TRBJ2-5, the full variable domain is GAGVSQSPSNKVTEKGKDVELRCDPISGHTALYWYRQSLGQGLEFLIYFQGNSAPDKSGLPSDRFSAERTGGSVSTLTIQRTQQEDSAVYLCASSFWLSREGRETQYFGPGTRLLVL.

Only a few counts were recorded for this clonotype. The chain uses TRBV12-3 or TRBV12-4 and TRBJ2-5, with D perhaps TRBD2 (5 bases). Trimming shortened V by 3 bases and J by 2 bases, and 10 bases separated the two germline ends. The CDR3 covers 14 residues. CDR3 DNA sequence: TGTGCCAGCAGTTTCTGGTCGGGACAAGAGACCCAGTACTTC. Residues: CASSFWSGQETQYF.

This chain connects TRBV5-5 to TRBJ2-5; no firm D call. Per the germline V gene, CDR1 is SGHKS and CDR2 is YYEKEE (reference sequence). This CDR3 has 15 residues. Trimming left V 2 bases short and J 0 bases short, with 11 bases between. The CDR3 region has the DNA TGTGCCAGCAGCTTACAAGAGCCCTACCAAGAGACCCAGTACTTC. Its protein is CASSLQEPYQETQYF.

The table lists this clonotype with a few counts. This sequence joins TRBV7-9 and TRBJ2-7; 9 nucleotides agree with TRBD1. Germline assignment: CDR1 SEHNR and CDR2 FQNEAQ (reference sequence). V was clipped by 1 base and J by 3 bases; unmatched bases: 4. The CDR3 is 15 amino acids. CDR3 in amino acids: CASSLGTGVLYEQYF. The DNA of the CDR3 is TGTGCCAGCAGCTTAGGGACAGGGGTTCTCTACGAGCAGTACTTC.

This clonotype was picked up a small number of times. This chain connects TRBV5-1 to TRBJ2-5; TRBD2 agrees at 9 bases. The V gene end was trimmed by 4 bases and the J gene end by 7 bases; junction bases not matched to a gene: 14. Germline CDR1 is SGHRS and CDR2 is YFSETQ. The CDR3 totals 16 residues. DNA for the CDR3: TGCGCCAGCAGCCGTGGGGCTAGCGGGACCCCAGGGACCCAGTACTTC. Amino acids: CASSRGASGTPGTQYF.

V gene TRBV27 combines with J gene TRBJ2-7; 10 positions agree with TRBD1. The CDR3 has 15 residues. CDR1 and CDR2 from the germline V gene are MNHEY and SMNVEV (reference sequence). V was pared by 6 bases and J by 3 bases, with 8 bases of the junction left unmatched. CDR3 amino acids: CASSLTGGMYYEQYF. The CDR3 bases are TGTGCCAGCAGCTTGACAGGGGGCATGTACTACGAGCAGTACTTC.

The rearrangement joins TRBV10-3 to TRBJ2-7; D not certain. Germline V gene sequence: CDR1 ENHRY, CDR2 SYGVKD. V lost 1 base to trimming and J lost 0 bases, with 4 bases between them. The CDR3 spans 13 residues. CDR3 amino acids: CAISELNSYEQYF. The CDR3 nucleotides read TGTGCCATCAGTGAGTTAAACTCCTACGAGCAGTACTTC.

This clonotype occurred many times. V usage is TRBV5-1 and J usage is TRBJ2-3; D call uncertain. Germline V gene data show CDR1 as SGHRS and CDR2 as YFSETQ. The CDR3 has 13 residues. Between the trimmed V and J ends, which lost 0 bases and 1 base, there was a span of 3 bases. CDR3 DNA sequence: TGCGCCAGCAGCTTGGAAGGCACAGATACGCAGTATTTT. Translating gives CASSLEGTDTQYF.

This chain uses TRBV28 with TRBJ2-7, with D perhaps matching TRBD2 (6 bases). V lost 8 bases and J 3 bases, leaving 11 bases between the germline ends. Germline CDR1 MDHEN, CDR2 SYDVKM. There are 12 residues in the CDR3. The CDR3 is CASLGEDYEQYF. Written as DNA, the CDR3 is TGTGCCAGCCTCGGGGAGGACTACGAGCAGTACTTC.

This sequence joins TRBV5-1 and TRBJ2-7; D is ambiguous. The germline gives CDR1 SGHRS, CDR2 YFSETQ. V was trimmed by 4 bases and J by 3 bases, leaving 17 bases between them. The length of the CDR3 is 15 residues. The CDR3 spells CASSLWYERFYEQYF. The CDR3 region has the DNA TGCGCCAGCAGCCTCTGGTACGAGAGGTTCTACGAGCAGTACTTC.

The V gene is TRBV11-2, the J gene TRBJ2-3, with D possibly matching TRBD2 (6 bases). V was trimmed by 5 bases and J by 0 bases, leaving 15 bases between them. The CDR3 sequence is 16 residues long. Germline CDR1 and CDR2: SGHAT and FQNNGV. CDR3: CASSRPTGTSTDTQYF. The CDR3, as DNA: TGTGCCAGCAGCCGTCCTACCGGGACTAGCACAGATACGCAGTATTTT.

This clonotype was counted between two and nine times. The gene calls are TRBV18 and TRBJ2-7, with 9 bases matching TRBD2. From germline, CDR1 is KGHSH and CDR2 LQKENI. This CDR3 is built from 15 residues. The junction had 7 bases not matched to a gene; V was cut back by 2 bases and J by 5 bases. The CDR3, as DNA: TGTGCCAGCTCACCAATCGCGGGAGGGCCCCACGAGCAGTACTTC. Protein product: CASSPIAGGPHEQYF.

In this sample, this clonotype turned up a few times. The chain recombines TRBV18 with TRBJ2-7; D unclear. The CDR3 is made up of 13 amino acids. V was clipped by 0 bases and J by 7 bases, with 10 bases between them. Germline V gene lookup returns CDR1 KGHSH and CDR2 LQKENI. The CDR3 sequence is CASSPPNTGEQYF. CDR3 nucleotide sequence: TGTGCCAGCTCACCACCGAACACCGGAGAGCAGTACTTC. Variable domain in full (rest from reference TRBV18 and TRBJ2-7): NAGVMQNPRHLVRRRGQEARLRCSPMKGHSHVYWYRQLPEEGLKFMVYLQKENIIDESGMPKERFSAEFPKEGPSILRIQQVVRGDSAAYFCASSPPNTGEQYFGPGTRLTVT.